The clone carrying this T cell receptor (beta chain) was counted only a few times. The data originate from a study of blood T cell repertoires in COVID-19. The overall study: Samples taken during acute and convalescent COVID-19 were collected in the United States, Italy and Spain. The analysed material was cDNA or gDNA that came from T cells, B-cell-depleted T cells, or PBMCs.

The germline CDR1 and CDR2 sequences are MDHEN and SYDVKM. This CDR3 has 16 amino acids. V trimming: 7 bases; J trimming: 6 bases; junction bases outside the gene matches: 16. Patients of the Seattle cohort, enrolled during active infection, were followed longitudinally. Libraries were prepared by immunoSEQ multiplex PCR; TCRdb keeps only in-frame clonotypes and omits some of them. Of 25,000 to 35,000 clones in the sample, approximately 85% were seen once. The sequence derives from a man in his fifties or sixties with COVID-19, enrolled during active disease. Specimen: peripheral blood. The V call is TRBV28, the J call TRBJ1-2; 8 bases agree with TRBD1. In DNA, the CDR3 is TGTGCCAGCAAACCACCCGGGGACAGGAGGGCTGATGGCTACACCTTC. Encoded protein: CASKPPGDRRADGYTF.